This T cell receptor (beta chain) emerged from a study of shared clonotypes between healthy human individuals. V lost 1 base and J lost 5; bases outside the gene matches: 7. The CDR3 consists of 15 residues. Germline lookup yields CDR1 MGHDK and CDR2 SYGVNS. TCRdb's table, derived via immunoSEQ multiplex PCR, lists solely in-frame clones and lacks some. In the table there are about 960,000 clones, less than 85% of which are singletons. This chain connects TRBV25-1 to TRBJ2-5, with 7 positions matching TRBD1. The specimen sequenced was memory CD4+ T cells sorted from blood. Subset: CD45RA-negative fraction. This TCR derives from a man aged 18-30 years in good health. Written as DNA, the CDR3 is TGTGCCAGCAGTGAATTCAGGGGGTTTGGGGAGACCCAGTACTTC. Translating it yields CASSEFRGFGETQYF.